This record covers a single TCR beta chain. These data are taken from a study of metastatic and nonmetastatic thyroid tumors. The overall study: Both malignant and benign thyroid patients supplied peripheral blood and tumor or nodule tissue samples, across which the repertoires of these patients were then compared.

The V end was cut by 0 bases, the J end by 6 bases, with 15 bases between. The CDR3 sequence is 15 residues long. Germline V CDR1 and CDR2: DFQATT, SNEGSKA (reference sequence). Each patient went into thyroid surgery without having received any treatment. Original processing methods: Differences in CDR3 between clinicopathological groups were drawn on to build a classifier intended to discriminate distant-metastatic papillary thyroid cancer patients. TCRdb ran MiXCR on the PCR reads. These V and J calls derive from TCRdb rather than the authors' analysis. The repertoire includes approximately 17,000 clones, about 25% of them detected once, and roughly 20% sits in the top ten.

V is TRBV20-1 and J is TRBJ1-5, with D perhaps matching TRBD1 (5 bases). This TCR was recovered from a female donor with papillary thyroid cancer or a benign thyroid nodule (not recorded which). Some clones in this sample may be carry-over from other donors' samples. The source material was tumor tissue. CDR3 loop: CSARDPQVLSQPQHF. The CDR3 DNA is TGCAGTGCTAGAGATCCACAGGTCCTGAGTCAGCCCCAGCATTTT.